A single sample gave rise to the 25 T cell receptor beta chains below, sequenced in a study of shared clonotypes between healthy human individuals. The protocol was immunoSEQ multiplex PCR, while the TCRdb copy is restricted to in-frame clones and leaves out a portion. The sample has 2,500,000 or so clones, roughly 92% seen once. Sample: naive CD4+ T cells sorted from blood. Indicated subset: CD45RA+ positively selected. The receptors here all came from a young man in good health.

For the CDR3, the DNA is TGTGCCAGTAGTGACCGGACAGGGGCCCAAGAGACCCAGTACTTC. Protein sequence: CASSDRTGAQETQYF. The J gene is TRBJ2-5, the V gene TRBV19; 9 nucleotides line up with TRBD1. This CDR3 is built from 15 residues. V trimming: 5 bases; J trimming: 1 base; junction bases outside the gene matches: 5. Germline CDR1 reads LNHDA; CDR2 reads SQIVND (reference sequence). Supplemented by reference TRBV19 and TRBJ2-5, the full variable domain reads DGGITQSPKYLFRKEGQNVTLSCEQNLNHDAMYWYRQDPGQGLRLIYYSQIVNDFQKGDIAEGYSVSREKKESFPLTVTSAQKNPTAFYLCASSDRTGAQETQYFGPGTRLLVL.

The CDR3, as DNA: TGTGCCAGCAATCGACAGGGAGGACAAGGCGGGGAGCTGTTTTTT. It yields the protein CASNRQGGQGGELFF. The rearrangement joins TRBV28 to TRBJ2-2; a possible D gene is TRBD1 (7 bases). The CDR3 has 15 residues. Germline CDR1 and CDR2: MDHEN and SYDVKM. Trimming took off 7 bases at V and 7 bases at J, with 19 bases between the two ends.

This chain uses TRBV30 with TRBJ2-3; D gene uncertain. V lost 0 bases and J lost 6, with 7 bases in between. Germline loops: CDR1 GTSNPN, CDR2 SVGIG (reference sequence). CDR3 length equals 12 residues. In DNA form, the CDR3 reads TGTGCCTGGAGTGTAGGCCCCGATACGCAGTATTTT. It is translated as CAWSVGPDTQYF.

V gene TRBV5-1 combines with J gene TRBJ1-1, with a tentative D call TRBD1 (6 bases). The germline V gene has CDR1 SGHRS and CDR2 YFSETQ. The CDR3 is 14 amino acids. The germline V and J ends were trimmed by 4 bases and 3 bases, with 13 bases remaining between them. CDR3 sequence: CASSPGAPDTEAFF. The DNA of the CDR3 is TGCGCCAGCAGCCCGGGGGCCCCGGACACTGAAGCTTTCTTT.

The V call is TRBV27, the J call TRBJ2-1; no clear D gene. Germline CDR1 reads MNHEY; CDR2 reads SMNVEV (reference sequence). The V end was cut by 7 bases, the J end by 9 bases, with 16 bases between. The CDR3 extends over 13 amino acids. The CDR3 region is CASTPPFGPEQFF. CDR3 sequence (DNA): TGTGCCAGCACCCCCCCGTTTGGTCCTGAGCAGTTCTTC.

The chain carries TRBV30 and TRBJ2-1; 12 bases map to TRBD2. Per the germline V gene, CDR1 is GTSNPN and CDR2 is SVGIG (reference sequence). The CDR3 has 15 residues. V lost 2 bases, J lost 4 bases, and 3 bases stayed unmatched. This CDR3 reads CAWSFGTSGYNEQFF. In DNA, the CDR3 is TGTGCCTGGAGTTTCGGGACTAGCGGGTACAATGAGCAGTTCTTC.

The chain uses TRBV28 and TRBJ2-7, with TRBD1 matching 7 bases. The CDR3 has 15 amino acids. From germline, CDR1 is MDHEN and CDR2 SYDVKM. J was trimmed by 2 bases and V by 4 bases; bases with no gene match: 8. CDR3 in amino acids: CASSSTGEGAYEQYF. CDR3 coding DNA: TGTGCCAGCAGTTCTACAGGGGAAGGCGCCTACGAGCAGTACTTC. The whole variable domain, remainder taken from reference TRBV28 and TRBJ2-7, is DVKVTQSSRYLVKRTGEKVFLECVQDMDHENMFWYRQDPGLGLRLIYFSYDVKMKEKGDIPEGYSVSREKKERFSLILESASTNQTSMYLCASSSTGEGAYEQYFGPGTRLTVT.

This clone has just one count. V and J are TRBV5-1 and TRBJ2-5; possibly TRBD1 for D (6 bases). Germline loops: CDR1 SGHRS, CDR2 YFSETQ. The CDR3 has 13 amino acids. The V gene lost 2 bases and the J gene lost 4 bases, with 9 bases spanning the gap. CDR3 protein: CASSLQGPETQYF. In nucleotides, the CDR3 is TGCGCCAGCAGCTTACAGGGTCCAGAGACCCAGTACTTC.

The V and J genes are TRBV5-1 and TRBJ1-5, with D perhaps matching TRBD1 (5 bases). CDR3 length equals 17 residues. Germline assignment: CDR1 SGHRS and CDR2 YFSETQ. V was clipped by 3 bases and J by 6 bases, with 22 bases between them. The CDR3 protein is CASSSKHRTPTSQPQHF. DNA for the CDR3: TGCGCCAGCAGCTCCAAACATAGGACACCTACAAGTCAGCCCCAGCATTTT.

V gene TRBV6-6 combines with J gene TRBJ1-1; D is ambiguous. Trimming shortened V by 6 bases and J by 2 bases, and 7 bases separated the two germline ends. The CDR3 spans 12 residues. In germline, CDR1 is MNHNY, CDR2 SVGAGI (reference sequence). The CDR3 reads CASRQANTEAFF. The CDR3 DNA is TGTGCCAGCAGACAAGCAAACACTGAAGCTTTCTTT.

The chain has TRBV12-1 and TRBJ2-7; the D call in the table, TRBD2, was not verified against the DNA. TRBV12-1 is reported as a pseudogene. This CDR3 region has 14 residues. CDR3 amino acids: CASSFKGSTEGQYF. CDR3 nucleotide sequence: TGTGCCAGCAGTTTTAAAGGGAGCACCGAAGGGCAGTACTTC.

This clone was recorded once. The V call is TRBV6-1, the J call TRBJ1-5; tentative D call: TRBD1 (6 bases). Germline CDR1 and CDR2: MNHNS and SASEGT. The V gene lost 5 bases and the J gene lost 1 base, with 12 bases spanning the gap. This CDR3 is built from 15 residues. CDR3 bases: TGTGCCAGCAGTAACGACAGGTTCAGCAATCAGCCCCAGCATTTT. It yields the protein CASSNDRFSNQPQHF.

The chain links TRBV7-9 to TRBJ1-3; 9 nucleotides agree with TRBD1. V was pared by 11 bases and J by 4 bases, with 9 bases of the junction left unmatched. This CDR3 is built from 14 residues. Looked up from germline, CDR1 is SEHNR and CDR2 is FQNEAQ (reference sequence). The CDR3 DNA reads as TGTGCCTCAGGACAGGGGTATTCCGGAAACACCATATATTTT. This sequence encodes CASGQGYSGNTIYF.

This chain links TRBV25-1 with TRBJ2-7, with TRBD2 as a possible D gene (6 bases). Trimming stripped 1 base from V and 1 base from J, with 17 bases between. This CDR3 comprises 17 residues. In germline, CDR1 is MGHDK, CDR2 SYGVNS. CDR3 in amino acids: CASSEFGRGPLSYEQYF. CDR3 sequence (DNA): TGTGCCAGCAGTGAATTCGGGAGAGGGCCACTATCCTACGAGCAGTACTTC.

The chain employs TRBV9 and TRBJ1-3; no reliable D call. The CDR3 has 13 amino acids. Germline CDR1 and CDR2: SGDLS and YYNGEE. The V end was cut by 3 bases, the J end by 1 base, with 5 bases between. The CDR3 coding sequence is TGTGCCAGCAGCGCTTGGTCTGGAAACACCATATATTTT. Translation gives CASSAWSGNTIYF.

The CDR3 DNA reads TGCGCCAGCAGCGCAGCCTCTAATAACTACGAGCAGTACTTC. It codes for CASSAASNNYEQYF. The chain recombines TRBV5-1 with TRBJ2-7; D remains ambiguous. V was shortened by 4 bases and J by 3 bases, with 14 bases between the two germline ends. This CDR3 has 14 amino acids. CDR1 is SGHRS and CDR2 is YFSETQ in the germline V gene.

V gene TRBV6-5 combines with J gene TRBJ2-7; a weak D match, TRBD1 (5 bases). The CDR3 length is 14 residues. Germline assignment: CDR1 MNHEY and CDR2 SVGAGI. Trimming left V 8 bases short and J 2 bases short, with 16 bases between. This chain's CDR3 is CASADVRVTYEQYF. CDR3 coding DNA: TGTGCCAGCGCGGACGTCAGGGTGACCTACGAGCAGTACTTC.

This clone has a single count. The chain links TRBV5-4 to TRBJ1-2; 11 bases fit TRBD1. The CDR3 is made up of 16 amino acids. Germline V gene data show CDR1 as SGHNT and CDR2 as YYREEE (reference sequence). With 3 bases clipped from V and 2 bases from J, the junction kept 6 bases outside the gene matches. The CDR3 DNA reads as TGTGCCAGCAGCTCTAGGGGGACAGGGGGGAACTATGGCTACACCTTC. Its translation: CASSSRGTGGNYGYTF. The entire variable domain, with the rest obtained from reference TRBV5-4 and TRBJ1-2, is as follows: ETGVTQSPTHLIKTRGQQVTLRCSSQSGHNTVSWYQQALGQGPQFIFQYYREEENGRGNFPPRFSGLQFPNYSSELNVNALELDDSALYLCASSSRGTGGNYGYTFGSGTRLTVV.

The V gene is TRBV15, the J gene TRBJ2-7; D ambiguous. Germline CDR1 is LNHNV and CDR2 is YYDKDF (reference sequence). This CDR3 spans 13 amino acids. The V end lost 6 bases, the J end lost 4 bases, and 13 bases lay between the germline ends. Here the CDR3 reads CATRGPARYEQYF. CDR3 DNA: TGTGCCACCAGGGGCCCTGCCCGGTACGAGCAGTACTTC.

The chain combines TRBV12-5 with TRBJ2-1; 11 bases map to TRBD2. There are 15 residues in the CDR3. The germline gives CDR1 LGHNT, CDR2 FRNRAP. V shed 5 bases and J 5 bases; nucleotides not matched to a gene: 5. This CDR3 reads CASGPRLAGHNEQFF. The CDR3 DNA is TGTGCTAGTGGTCCCAGACTAGCGGGGCACAATGAGCAGTTCTTC.

The J gene is TRBJ2-3, the V gene TRBV6-6; D possibly corresponds to TRBD2 (6 bases). Per the germline V gene, CDR1 is MNHNY and CDR2 is SVGAGI (reference sequence). V lost 5 bases and J lost 6, with 15 bases in between. The CDR3 has 14 amino acids. For the CDR3, the DNA is TGTGCCAGCAGTGCCTCGGGGGAAGGGGATACGCAGTATTTT. This gives the protein CASSASGEGDTQYF.

Concerning this clone: The sample holds other DNA sequences that translate to the same CDR3. The chain employs TRBV2 and TRBJ1-4; TRBD1 might be the D (5 bases). The CDR3 length is 14 residues. Germline assignment: CDR1 SNHLY and CDR2 FYNNEI. The germline V and J ends were trimmed by 4 bases and 3 bases, with 9 bases remaining between them. The CDR3 sequence is CASSGDRSNEKLFF. The CDR3, as DNA: TGTGCCAGCAGTGGAGACAGATCTAATGAAAAACTGTTTTTT. The full variable domain, with the rest looked up from reference TRBV2 and TRBJ1-4, is EPEVTQTPSHQVTQMGQEVILRCVPISNHLYFYWYRQILGQKVEFLVSFYNNEISEKSEIFDDQFSVERPDGSNFTLKIRSTKLEDSAMYFCASSGDRSNEKLFFGSGTQLSVL.

The V gene is TRBV30, the J gene TRBJ1-3; D is ambiguous. The CDR3 covers 13 residues. Trimming stripped 5 bases from V and 1 base from J, with 9 bases between. Looked up from germline, CDR1 is GTSNPN and CDR2 is SVGIG (reference sequence). CDR3 sequence reads: CAWGVASGNTIYF. CDR3 sequence (DNA): TGTGCCTGGGGAGTTGCTTCTGGAAACACCATATATTTT.

This chain links TRBV27 with TRBJ2-7; 10 positions match TRBD2. With 5 bases clipped from V and 4 bases from J, the junction kept 2 bases outside the gene matches. CDR3 size: 13 residues. CDR1 MNHEY and CDR2 SMNVEV come from the germline V gene (reference sequence). The CDR3 sequence: CASSQREGYEQYF. The DNA of the CDR3 is TGTGCCAGCAGTCAGCGGGAGGGTTACGAGCAGTACTTC.

V gene TRBV5-4 combines with J gene TRBJ2-3, with TRBD1 as a possible D gene (6 bases). V lost 4 bases and J lost 1, with 10 bases in between. The CDR3 is 14 residues long. Germline lookup yields CDR1 SGHNT and CDR2 YYREEE (reference sequence). The CDR3 DNA reads TGTGCCAGCAGCGGGGGCGGTGGCACAGATACGCAGTATTTT. This sequence encodes CASSGGGGTDTQYF.